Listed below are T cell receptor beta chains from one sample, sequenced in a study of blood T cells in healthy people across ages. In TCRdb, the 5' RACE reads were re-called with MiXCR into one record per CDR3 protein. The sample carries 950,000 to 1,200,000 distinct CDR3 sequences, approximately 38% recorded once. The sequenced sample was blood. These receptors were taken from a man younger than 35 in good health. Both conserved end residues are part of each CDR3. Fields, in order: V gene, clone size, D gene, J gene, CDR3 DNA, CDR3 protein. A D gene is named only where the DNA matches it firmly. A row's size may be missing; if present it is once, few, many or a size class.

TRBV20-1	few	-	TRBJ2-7	TGCAGTGCTTACCCCTCAACAGGACCCCGGTTGGGCGAGCAGTACTTC	CSAYPSTGPRLGEQYF
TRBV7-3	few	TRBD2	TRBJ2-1	TGTGCCAGCAGGTTAAGGGCTAGCGGCTCAGGGGAGCAGTTCTTC	CASRLRASGSGEQFF
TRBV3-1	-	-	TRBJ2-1	TGTGCCAGCAGCCAAGATCGAGAGGGGGGCCTCTACAATGAGCAGTTCTTC	CASSQDREGGLYNEQFF
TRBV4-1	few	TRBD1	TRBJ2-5	TGCGCCAGCAGCCAAACCGGGACAGGGAAAGAGACCCAGTACTTC	CASSQTGTGKETQYF
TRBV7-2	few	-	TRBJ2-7	TGTGCCAGCAGCCGGAGCTATGGGGCTTACGAGCAGTACTTC	CASSRSYGAYEQYF
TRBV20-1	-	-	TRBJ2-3	TGCAGTGCTAGAGTTCCTTCTAGCATAGATACGCAGTATTTT	CSARVPSSIDTQYF
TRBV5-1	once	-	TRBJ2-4	TGCGCCAGCAGCACCACAGGGATCTATGAGCGGTACTTC	CASSTTGIYERYF
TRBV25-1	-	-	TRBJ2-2	TGTGCCAGCAGTGATAATGGGATATGGGAGGACGGGGAGCTGTTTTTT	CASSDNGIWEDGELFF
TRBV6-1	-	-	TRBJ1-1	TGTGCCAGCAGTGAATTGTACGGAAACACTGAAGCTTTCTTT	CASSELYGNTEAFF
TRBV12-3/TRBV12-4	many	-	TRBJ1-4	TGTGCCAGCAGCCCAAGGAGGGACGCCGGACTCACTAATGAAAAACTGTTTTTT	CASSPRRDAGLTNEKLFF
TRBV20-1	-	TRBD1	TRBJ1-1	TGCAGTGCTTTCCGAGGGGGCGCGGGCACTGAAGCTTTCTTT	CSAFRGGAGTEAFF
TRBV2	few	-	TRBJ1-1	TGTGCCAGCAGGCTGGAGGGGACTCTGAACACTGAAGCTTTCTTT	CASRLEGTLNTEAFF
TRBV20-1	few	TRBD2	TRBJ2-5	TGCAGTGCTCCTCAGACTAGCGGGGTTCTATGGGAGACCCAGTACTTC	CSAPQTSGVLWETQYF
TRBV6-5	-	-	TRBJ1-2	TGTGCCAGCAGTTACCTGGCGGGTGGCTACACCTTC	CASSYLAGGYTF
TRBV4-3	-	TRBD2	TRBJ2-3	TGCGCCAGCAGCCAAGACTCGGCTAGCGGACGCACAGATACGCAGTATTTT	CASSQDSASGRTDTQYF
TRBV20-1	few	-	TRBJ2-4	TGCAGTGCTAGAGGCCAGCTAGCCAAAAACATTCAGTACTTC	CSARGQLAKNIQYF
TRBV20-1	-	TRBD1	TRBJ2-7	TGCAGTGCTAGAGATGCCAGGGACAGTTCCTACGGGCAGTACTTC	CSARDARDSSYGQYF
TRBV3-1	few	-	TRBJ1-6	TGTGCCAGCAGCCTTGGGTCTCCGGTCTGGGGGCCGGATAATTCACCCCTCCACTTT	CASSLGSPVWGPDNSPLHF
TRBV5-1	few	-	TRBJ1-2	TGCGCCAGCAGATCGGAAGGGAATGGCTACACCTTC	CASRSEGNGYTF
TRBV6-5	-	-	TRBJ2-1	TGTGCCAGCAGTTACTCCTGGTGGAATGAGCAGTTCTTC	CASSYSWWNEQFF
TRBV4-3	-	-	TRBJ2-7	TGCGCCAGCAGCCAAGTCCGACAGTTGGACTCCTACAATGAGCAGTACTTC	CASSQVRQLDSYNEQYF
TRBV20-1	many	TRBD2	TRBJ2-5	TGCAGTGCTAGAGATCCGGTGGGACTAGCGGGGCGAGAGACCCAGTACTTC	CSARDPVGLAGRETQYF
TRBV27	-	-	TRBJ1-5	TGTGCCAGCAGTTTATCGTTCACGGGAGATCAGCCCCAGCATTTT	CASSLSFTGDQPQHF
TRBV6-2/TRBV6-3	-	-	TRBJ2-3	TGTGCCAGCAGACAGAGTAACACAGATACGCAGTATTTT	CASRQSNTDTQYF
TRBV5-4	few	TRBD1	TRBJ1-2	TGTGCCAGCAGCAACAGGGGGGTCGATGGCTACACCTTC	CASSNRGVDGYTF
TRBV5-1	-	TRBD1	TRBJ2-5	TGCGCCAGCAGCTCAATTCCTAAGACAGGGGTGGATGAGCAGTACTTC	CASSSIPKTGVDEQYF
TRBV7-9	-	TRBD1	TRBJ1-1	TGTGCCAGCAGCTCCCGGGGACAGGGCGCTGAAGCTTTCTTT	CASSSRGQGAEAFF
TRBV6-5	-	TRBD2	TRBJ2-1	TGTGCCAGCAGTTACTCGTCCATAGGCCTAGCGGGGGGGCGCTCCTACAATGAGCAGTTCTTC	CASSYSSIGLAGGRSYNEQFF
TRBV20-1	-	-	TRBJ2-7	TGCAGTGCTAGAGCTGGGGCCAGCTCCTACAATGAGCAGTACTTC	CSARAGASSYNEQYF
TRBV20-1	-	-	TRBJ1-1	TGCAGTGCTAGAGATTTCCCGAGGCTGAACACTGAAGCTTTCTTT	CSARDFPRLNTEAFF
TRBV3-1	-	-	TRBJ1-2	TGTGCCAGCAGCCGAGATCCCGACTATGGCTACACCTTC	CASSRDPDYGYTF
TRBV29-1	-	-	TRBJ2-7	TGCAGCGCTTACTCGGGCGAGCAGTACTTC	CSAYSGEQYF
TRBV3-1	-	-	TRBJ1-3	TGTGCCAGCAGCCAACGGGACGCCTACTCTGGAAACACCATATATTTT	CASSQRDAYSGNTIYF
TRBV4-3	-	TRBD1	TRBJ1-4	TGCGCCAGCAGCCATAACCTCCGACAGGGTGAAAAACTGTTTTTT	CASSHNLRQGEKLFF
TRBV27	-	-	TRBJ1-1	TGTGCCAGCAGCCAGTTTAGGCGCACTGAAGCTTTCTTT	CASSQFRRTEAFF
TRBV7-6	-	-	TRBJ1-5	TGTGCCAGCAGCTTAGGGACGTTCGATAGCAATCAGCCCCAGCATTTT	CASSLGTFDSNQPQHF
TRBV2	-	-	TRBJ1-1	TGTGCCAGCAGTGGGTCGGTAGCTTTCTTT	CASSGSVAFF
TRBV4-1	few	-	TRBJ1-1	TGCGCCAGCAGCCAAGTTGCTAATACTGGACAGACGCCTGAAGCTTTCTTT	CASSQVANTGQTPEAFF
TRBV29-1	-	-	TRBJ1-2	TGCAGCGTTGACAGGGCTAACTATGGCTACACCTTC	CSVDRANYGYTF
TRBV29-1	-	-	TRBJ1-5	TGCAGCGTTGGGGTAGGGGAAAAATCTCAGCCCCAGCATTTT	CSVGVGEKSQPQHF
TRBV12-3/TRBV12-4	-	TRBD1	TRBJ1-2	TGTGCCAGCAGTCCGAAGGGACAGAGACGCTATGGCTACACCTTC	CASSPKGQRRYGYTF
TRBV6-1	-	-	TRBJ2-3	TGTGCCAGCAGTGAAACGCCACCCCCAGCTAGCACAGATACGCAGTATTTT	CASSETPPPASTDTQYF